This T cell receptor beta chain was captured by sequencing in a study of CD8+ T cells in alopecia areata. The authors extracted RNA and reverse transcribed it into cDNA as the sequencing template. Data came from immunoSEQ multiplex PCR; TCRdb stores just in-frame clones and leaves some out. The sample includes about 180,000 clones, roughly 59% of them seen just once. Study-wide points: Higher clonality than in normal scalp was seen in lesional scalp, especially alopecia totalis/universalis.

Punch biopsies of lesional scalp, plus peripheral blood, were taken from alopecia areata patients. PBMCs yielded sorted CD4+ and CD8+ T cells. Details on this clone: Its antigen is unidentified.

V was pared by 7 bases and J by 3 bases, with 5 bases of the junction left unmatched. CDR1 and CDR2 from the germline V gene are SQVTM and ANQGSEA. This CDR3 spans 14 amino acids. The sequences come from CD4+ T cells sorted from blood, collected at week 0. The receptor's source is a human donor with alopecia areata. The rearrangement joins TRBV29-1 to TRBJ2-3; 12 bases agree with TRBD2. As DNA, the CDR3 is TGCAGCGCAACACTAGCGGGGGGAACAGATACGCAGTATTTT. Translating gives CSATLAGGTDTQYF.